One sample yielded the 4 T cell receptor beta chains listed below, sequenced in a study of blood T cell repertoires in COVID-19. The method was immunoSEQ multiplex PCR; TCRdb's version includes in-frame clones alone and lacks a portion of them. The table lists approximately 280,000 clones, around 90% of them singletons. The specimen sequenced was peripheral blood. The receptors originated from a woman aged 30 to 39 with COVID-19, enrolled during active disease.

As regards this clone: In the same sample, other DNA sequences code for this CDR3. The genes are TRBV5-6 and TRBJ2-1; D possibly corresponds to TRBD2 (6 bases). The V end was cut by 1 base, the J end by 10 bases, with 12 bases between. Germline CDR1 SGHDT, CDR2 YYEEEE. The CDR3 consists of 13 residues. CDR3 in DNA: TGTGCCAGCAGCTTGTTGGCCGGGAGAGAGCAGTTCTTC. Translated: CASSLLAGREQFF.

Concerning this clone itself: The junction differs from germline at one of its ends, possibly a read error. V usage is TRBV28 and J usage is TRBJ2-5, with 7 positions matching TRBD1. This CDR3 spans 14 amino acids. Germline lookup yields CDR1 MDHEN and CDR2 SYDVKM. In nucleotides, the CDR3 is TGTGCCAGCGGTTTTCTCACAGGGGAAGAGACCCAGTACTTC. Residues: CASGFLTGEETQYF.

V usage is TRBV6-5 and J usage is TRBJ1-3; a possible D gene is TRBD1 (6 bases). Trimming removed 6 bases from V and 0 bases from J, with 9 bases in between. The germline V gene has CDR1 MNHEY and CDR2 SVGAGI. The CDR3 loop spans 14 amino acids. The CDR3 loop reads CASSRQDSGNTIYF. CDR3 bases: TGTGCCAGCAGCCGACAGGACTCTGGAAACACCATATATTTT.

About this clone itself: This specimen includes other DNA sequences encoding the same CDR3. The gene calls are TRBV5-1 and TRBJ1-1; D might be TRBD1 (6 bases). The CDR3 is 15 amino acids. V was cut by 0 bases and J by 1 base, with 10 bases left in between. Germline CDR1 SGHRS, CDR2 YFSETQ. CDR3 coding DNA: TGCGCCAGCAGCTTGGATGGCAGGGGGAACACTGAAGCTTTCTTT. It is translated as CASSLDGRGNTEAFF.